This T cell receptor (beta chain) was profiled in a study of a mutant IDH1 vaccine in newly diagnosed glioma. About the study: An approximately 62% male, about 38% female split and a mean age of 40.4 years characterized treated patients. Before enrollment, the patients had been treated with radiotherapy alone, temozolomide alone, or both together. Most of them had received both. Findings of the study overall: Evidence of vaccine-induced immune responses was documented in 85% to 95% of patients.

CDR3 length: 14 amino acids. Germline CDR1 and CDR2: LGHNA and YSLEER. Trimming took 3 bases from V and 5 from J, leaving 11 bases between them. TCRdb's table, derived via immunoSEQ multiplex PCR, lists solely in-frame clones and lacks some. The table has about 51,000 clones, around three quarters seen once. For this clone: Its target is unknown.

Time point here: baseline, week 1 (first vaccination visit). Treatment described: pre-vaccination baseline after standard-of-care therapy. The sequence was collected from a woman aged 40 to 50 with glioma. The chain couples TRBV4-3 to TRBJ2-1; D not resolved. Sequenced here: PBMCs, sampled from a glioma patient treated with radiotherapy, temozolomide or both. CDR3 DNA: TGCGCCAGCAGCCACCGACATTTAAACAATGAGCAGTTCTTC. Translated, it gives CASSHRHLNNEQFF.